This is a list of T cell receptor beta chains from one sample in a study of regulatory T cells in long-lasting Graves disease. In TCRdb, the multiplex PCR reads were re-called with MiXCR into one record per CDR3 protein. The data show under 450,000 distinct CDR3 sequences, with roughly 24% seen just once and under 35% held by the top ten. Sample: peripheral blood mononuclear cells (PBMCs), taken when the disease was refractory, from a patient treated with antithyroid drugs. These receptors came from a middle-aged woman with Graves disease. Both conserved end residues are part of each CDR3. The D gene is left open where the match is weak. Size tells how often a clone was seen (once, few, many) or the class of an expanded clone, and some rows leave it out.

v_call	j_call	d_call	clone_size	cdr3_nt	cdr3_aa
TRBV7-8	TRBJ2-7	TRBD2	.	TGTGCCAGCAGCTTAGGCCGGACTAGCGGTTACGAGCAGTACTTC	CASSLGRTSGYEQYF
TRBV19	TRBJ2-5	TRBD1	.	TGTGCCAGTAGTATTCGACAGGGGACGCCACTAGAGACCCAGTACTTC	CASSIRQGTPLETQYF
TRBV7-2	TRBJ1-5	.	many	TGTGCCAGCAGCCTCGGATGGGGGTCCACGGGCAATCAGCCCCAGCATTTT	CASSLGWGSTGNQPQHF
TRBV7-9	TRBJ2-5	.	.	TGTGCCAGCAGCTCGAAACTCCAAGAGACCCAGTACTTC	CASSSKLQETQYF
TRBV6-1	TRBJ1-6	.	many	TGTGCCAGCAAGGCGTCAGGCTTTTCACCCCTCCACTTT	CASKASGFSPLHF
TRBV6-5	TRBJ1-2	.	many	TGTGCCAGCAGTTACGACAGTTCTCGGGGCTACACCTTC	CASSYDSSRGYTF
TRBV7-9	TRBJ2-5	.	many	TGTGCCATCCTACCACCGCGCCAAGAGACCCAGTACTTC	CAILPPRQETQYF
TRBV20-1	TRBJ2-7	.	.	TGCAGTGCCATAAACCCCCGGGACGGATTTTCCTACGAGCAGTACTTC	CSAINPRDGFSYEQYF
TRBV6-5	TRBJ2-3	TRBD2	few	TGTGCCAGCAGTTACGACAGAGGCGGGAGGGAGGATACGCAGTATTTT	CASSYDRGGREDTQYF
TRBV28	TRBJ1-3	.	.	TGTGCCAGCTGCGCGCAGGGGACTAAAGGCGGAAACACCATATATTTT	CASCAQGTKGGNTIYF
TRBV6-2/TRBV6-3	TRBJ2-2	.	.	TGTGCCAGCAGTTACTCGCCTAGCGAAACCGGGGAGCTGTTTTTT	CASSYSPSETGELFF
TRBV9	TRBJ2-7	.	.	TGTGCCAGCAGCGGACCGGGATACCCAGAGCAGTACTTC	CASSGPGYPEQYF
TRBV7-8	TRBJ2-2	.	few	TGTGCCAGCAATCGGTTTTTAACGATCGCGAACACCGGGGAGCTGTTTTTT	CASNRFLTIANTGELFF
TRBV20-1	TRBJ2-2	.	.	TGCAGTGCTCTGGCAGGGGCAGGGACCGGGGAGCTGTTTTTT	CSALAGAGTGELFF
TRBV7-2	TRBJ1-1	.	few	TGTGCCAGCAGCTCCCCACGGGGGAGGTACACTGAAGCTTTCTTT	CASSSPRGRYTEAFF
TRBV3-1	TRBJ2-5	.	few	TGTGCCAGCAGCCAAGATATGACACAAGAGACCCAGTACTTC	CASSQDMTQETQYF
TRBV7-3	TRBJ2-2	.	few	TGTGCCAGCAGCTTCACAACTGGGTGGGAGCTGTTTTTT	CASSFTTGWELFF
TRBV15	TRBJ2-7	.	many	TGTGCCACCAGCAGAGATCGGGCAATCCACGAGCAGTACTTC	CATSRDRAIHEQYF
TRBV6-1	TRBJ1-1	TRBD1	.	TGTGCCAGCAGTTACGGACAGGGGGGATACACTGAAGCTTTCTTT	CASSYGQGGYTEAFF